A single sample gave rise to the 29 T cell receptor beta chains below, sequenced in a study of T cell responses to AZD1222 COVID-19 vaccine. Libraries were prepared by immunoSEQ multiplex PCR; TCRdb keeps only in-frame clonotypes and omits some of them. The repertoire holds 150,000 to 200,000 clones, with 80% to 95% as singletons. Sequences were derived from peripheral blood, sampled on day 0 of AZD1222 vaccination. Receptors originate from an adult in good health.

This rearrangement joins TRBV13 to TRBJ2-5; 7 positions match TRBD1. The germline V gene has CDR1 PRHDT and CDR2 FYEKMQ (reference sequence). CDR3 size: 13 residues. The junction had 4 bases not matched to a gene; V was cut back by 4 bases and J by 5 bases. CDR3 in amino acids: CASSYRGEETQYF. CDR3 in DNA: TGTGCCAGCAGCTACAGGGGTGAGGAGACCCAGTACTTC. The whole variable domain, remainder taken from reference TRBV13 and TRBJ2-5, is AAGVIQSPRHLIKEKRETATLKCYPIPRHDTVYWYQQGPGQDPQFLISFYEKMQSDKGSIPDRFSAQQFSDYHSELNMSSLELGDSALYFCASSYRGEETQYFGPGTRLLVL.

This chain connects TRBV5-1 to TRBJ1-2, with no clear D. The CDR3 totals 14 residues. Trimming removed 5 bases at V and 7 bases at J, with 18 bases between. The germline CDR1 and CDR2 sequences are SGHRS and YFSETQ. As DNA, the CDR3 is TGCGCCAGCAGACCTCCAGACGGACGAGCTGGCTACACCTTC. Protein product: CASRPPDGRAGYTF.

This chain uses TRBV7-6 with TRBJ2-5; TRBD2 aligns across 12 bases. V lost 5 bases and J lost 0; bases outside the gene matches: 10. The CDR3 has 18 residues. Looked up from germline, CDR1 is SGHVS and CDR2 is FNYEAQ. CDR3 nucleotides: TGTGCCAGCAGCCGGGTCCCCGGGACTAGCGGGTACCAAGAGACCCAGTACTTC. This translates into CASSRVPGTSGYQETQYF.

V and J are TRBV19 and TRBJ1-5, with a possible D match to TRBD1 (5 bases). The germline gives CDR1 LNHDA, CDR2 SQIVND (reference sequence). Trimming cost V 3 bases and J 0 bases, with 12 bases left between them. The CDR3 covers 16 residues. The CDR3, as DNA: TGTGCCAGTAGTATTGGTCGGGGGAATAGCAATCAGCCCCAGCATTTT. This gives the protein CASSIGRGNSNQPQHF.

V gene TRBV7-3 combines with J gene TRBJ2-5, with 7 bases identical to TRBD1. This CDR3 comprises 13 residues. The V gene's germline CDR1 is SGHTA and CDR2 FQGTGA. After removal of 5 bases from V and 2 bases from J, the junction contained 2 bases not matched to a gene. CDR3 residues: CASSAQGQETQYF. The CDR3 region has the DNA TGTGCCAGCAGCGCACAGGGGCAAGAGACCCAGTACTTC.

The chain employs TRBV7-9 and TRBJ1-1; 7 bases align to TRBD1. This CDR3 has 16 residues. The germline gives CDR1 SEHNR, CDR2 FQNEAQ (reference sequence). The J segment lost 2 bases and the V segment lost 2 bases, leaving 8 bases of the junction unmatched. CDR3 protein: CASSLSSGTDNTEAFF. In DNA, the CDR3 is TGTGCCAGCAGCTTATCATCCGGGACAGATAACACTGAAGCTTTCTTT.

The chain is built from TRBV24-1 and TRBJ1-2; 11 nucleotides agree with TRBD1. With V trimmed by 4 bases and J by 5 bases, 5 bases remained unmatched. The CDR3 runs 15 residues. From germline, CDR1 is KGHDR and CDR2 SFDVKD. The CDR3 is CATSERGQGAYGYTF. DNA for the CDR3: TGTGCCACCAGTGAACGCGGACAGGGGGCTTATGGCTACACCTTC.

This rearrangement joins TRBV7-9 to TRBJ1-5, with D perhaps matching TRBD1 (6 bases). V was shortened by 8 bases and J by 7 bases, with 12 bases between the two germline ends. This CDR3 is built from 12 residues. The V gene's germline CDR1 is SEHNR and CDR2 FQNEAQ (reference sequence). DNA for the CDR3: TGTGCCAGCGCCGTCGGACAGCAGCCCCAGCATTTT. Translating it yields CASAVGQQPQHF.

The CDR3 coding sequence is TGTGCCAGCAGCTTACCGGGCGGGGAGCTGTTTTTT. Its translation: CASSLPGGELFF. This chain uses TRBV11-3 with TRBJ2-2; D remains ambiguous. From germline, CDR1 is SGHNT and CDR2 YENEEA. Trimming stripped 2 bases from V and 7 bases from J, with 5 bases between. The length of the CDR3 is 12 residues.

The rearrangement uses TRBV7-9 and TRBJ2-2; D remains ambiguous. This CDR3 is built from 16 residues. The V gene lost 1 base and the J gene lost 6 bases, with 15 bases spanning the gap. Germline lookup yields CDR1 SEHNR and CDR2 FQNEAQ (reference sequence). The CDR3 DNA follows: TGTGCCAGCAGCTTAGAGCCATCAAGGGCACCCGGGGAGCTGTTTTTT. This codes for CASSLEPSRAPGELFF.

The J gene is TRBJ1-2, the V gene TRBV28, with TRBD1 as a possible D gene (5 bases). The CDR3 sequence is 13 residues long. Germline V CDR1 and CDR2: MDHEN, SYDVKM. Trimming left V 7 bases short and J 0 bases short, with 9 bases between. CDR3 in amino acids: CASTLRANYGYTF. The CDR3 DNA reads TGTGCCAGCACCCTCAGGGCTAACTATGGCTACACCTTC.

V usage is TRBV10-2 and J usage is TRBJ2-1; D assignment may be TRBD1 or TRBD2 (5 bases each). CDR1 and CDR2 (germline): WSHSY, SAAADI. V dropped 11 bases and J dropped 6 bases, with 20 bases sitting between them. This CDR3 comprises 14 residues. CDR3 DNA sequence: TGCGCCGTTAGGGACGGGGCACTGAGCAATGAGCAGTTCTTC. Residues: CAVRDGALSNEQFF.

The chain uses TRBV7-8 and TRBJ2-5; D might be TRBD1 (5 bases). Trimming removed 5 bases from V and 1 base from J, with 14 bases in between. The CDR3 extends over 15 amino acids. Looked up from germline, CDR1 is SGHVS and CDR2 is FQNEAQ. CDR3: CASSPVGQGQETQYF. CDR3 nucleotides: TGTGCCAGCAGCCCAGTGGGGCAGGGCCAAGAGACCCAGTACTTC.

This clone is a singleton in its sample. The chain joins TRBV11-2 to TRBJ2-7; 7 nucleotides align to TRBD2. CDR3 size: 18 residues. The germline V gene has CDR1 SGHAT and CDR2 FQNNGV. V lost 0 bases and J lost 3; bases outside the gene matches: 14. CDR3 in amino acids: CASSLDSLEVAGVYEQYF. As DNA, the CDR3 is TGTGCCAGCAGCTTAGATTCCCTCGAGGTGGCGGGAGTCTACGAGCAGTACTTC.

The genes are TRBV18 and TRBJ2-3, with 10 bases matching TRBD2. CDR1 and CDR2 from the germline V gene are KGHSH and LQKENI. V was pared by 2 bases and J by 6 bases, with 5 bases of the junction left unmatched. The CDR3 sequence is 15 residues long. DNA of the CDR3: TGTGCCAGCTCACCATTAGCGGGGGGTCGGGATACGCAGTATTTT. This codes for CASSPLAGGRDTQYF.

J is TRBJ2-7 and V is TRBV15; D possibly corresponds to TRBD2 (6 bases). This CDR3 is built from 15 residues. V lost 0 bases, J lost 1 base, and 10 bases lay in between. The germline CDR1 and CDR2 sequences are LNHNV and YYDKDF (reference sequence). DNA for the CDR3: TGTGCCACCAGCAGAGATGGGGGACTTTCCTACGAGCAGTACTTC. This sequence encodes CATSRDGGLSYEQYF.

The rearrangement uses TRBV9 and TRBJ1-3; no firm D call. There are 15 residues in the CDR3. Germline V CDR1 and CDR2: SGDLS, YYNGEE. Trimming took off 0 bases at V and 4 bases at J, with 11 bases between the two ends. The CDR3 loop reads CASSVVPGSGNTIYF. The CDR3 region has the DNA TGTGCCAGCAGCGTAGTCCCGGGTTCCGGAAACACCATATATTTT.

This chain joins TRBV2 and TRBJ2-7; D uncertain. Between the trimmed V and J ends, which lost 4 bases and 3 bases, there was a span of 13 bases. The V gene's germline CDR1 is SNHLY and CDR2 FYNNEI. The CDR3 spans 14 residues. The CDR3 here is CASSGGRSSYEQYF. The CDR3 bases are TGTGCCAGCAGTGGCGGAAGGAGTAGCTACGAGCAGTACTTC.

The chain links TRBV6-6 to TRBJ2-7; D is perhaps TRBD1 or TRBD2 (5 bases each). V dropped 6 bases and J dropped 3 bases, with 21 bases sitting between them. Germline lookup yields CDR1 MNHNY and CDR2 SVGAGI (reference sequence). The CDR3 extends over 16 amino acids. The CDR3 nucleotides read TGTGCCAGCAGAACTACTGGGACCGCTGGAGGCTACGAGCAGTACTTC. Its translation: CASRTTGTAGGYEQYF.

The V and J genes are TRBV18 and TRBJ2-5; D uncertain. V dropped 6 bases and J dropped 2 bases, with 4 bases sitting between them. There are 11 residues in the CDR3. CDR1 is KGHSH and CDR2 is LQKENI in the germline V gene. The CDR3: CASSWQETQYF. The CDR3 coding sequence is TGTGCCAGCTCTTGGCAAGAGACCCAGTACTTC.

This clone was recorded a few times. The chain uses TRBV4-1 and TRBJ1-3; 10 bases agree with TRBD1. V was clipped by 4 bases and J by 0 bases; unmatched bases: 15. In germline, CDR1 is MGHRA, CDR2 YSYEKL. This CDR3 contains 20 residues. The CDR3 loop reads CASSRAKMRDRGRSGNTIYF. CDR3 DNA sequence: TGCGCCAGCAGCCGAGCCAAGATGAGGGACAGGGGACGCTCTGGAAACACCATATATTTT.

This chain connects TRBV7-8 to TRBJ1-1, with no clear D. CDR1 is SGHVS, CDR2 FQNEAQ, per germline. Trimming stripped 5 bases from V and 1 base from J, with 8 bases between. This CDR3 spans 13 amino acids. The CDR3 sequence is CASSLNRNTEAFF. CDR3 DNA: TGTGCCAGCAGCCTCAACCGGAACACTGAAGCTTTCTTT.

CDR3 residues: CASSLSSARGVEQFF. The DNA of the CDR3 is TGTGCCAGCAGCTTGTCTAGCGCGCGAGGGGTTGAGCAGTTCTTC. This chain connects TRBV5-4 to TRBJ2-1; perhaps TRBD2 as D (6 bases). Trimming removed 1 base from V and 9 bases from J, with 17 bases in between. CDR1 is SGHNT, CDR2 YYREEE, per germline (reference sequence). CDR3 length: 15 residues.

In its sample, this clone was seen once. The gene calls are TRBV4-1 and TRBJ1-6; TRBD1 might be the D (5 bases). This CDR3 has 15 amino acids. Trimming removed 5 bases from V and 7 bases from J, with 15 bases in between. Per the germline V gene, CDR1 is MGHRA and CDR2 is YSYEKL. The chain's CDR3 is CASSSWGSSNSPLHF. CDR3 nucleotides: TGCGCCAGCAGCTCGTGGGGCAGTTCCAATTCACCCCTCCACTTT.

The chain combines TRBV19 with TRBJ2-7; maybe TRBD1 (6 bases). CDR1 is LNHDA and CDR2 is SQIVND in the germline V gene (reference sequence). This CDR3 region has 16 residues. Trimming removed 5 bases at V and 6 bases at J, with 23 bases between. The CDR3 is CASSFGSTGPPGEQYF. The CDR3 DNA follows: TGTGCCAGTAGTTTCGGATCGACAGGACCCCCTGGCGAGCAGTACTTC.

CDR3 bases: TGTGCCATCAGCGGGACAGGGGTAAATGAGCAGTTCTTC. It yields the protein CAISGTGVNEQFF. The V gene is TRBV10-3, the J gene TRBJ2-1; TRBD1 matches 10 bases. J gave up 7 bases and V 6 bases, and 3 bases lay outside the gene matches. CDR1 and CDR2 from the germline V gene are ENHRY and SYGVKD. The CDR3 is 13 amino acids.

This chain uses TRBV5-6 with TRBJ1-4; no clear D. In germline, CDR1 is SGHDT, CDR2 YYEEEE. The V gene lost 1 base and the J gene lost 6 bases, with 16 bases spanning the gap. The length of the CDR3 is 16 residues. The CDR3: CASSLRREGPDEKLFF. In DNA, the CDR3 is TGTGCCAGCAGCTTGAGGCGGGAGGGTCCGGATGAAAAACTGTTTTTT.

This CDR3 reads CASSLGGGMNYGYTF. CDR3 nucleotide sequence: TGTGCCAGCAGCTTAGGAGGGGGGATGAACTATGGCTACACCTTC. V gene TRBV7-9 combines with J gene TRBJ1-2, with D possibly being TRBD1 (6 bases). The ends were cut back, 1 base at V and 2 bases at J, with 11 bases in the middle. Germline V gives CDR1 SEHNR, CDR2 FQNEAQ (reference sequence). The CDR3 has 15 amino acids.

This chain links TRBV10-3 with TRBJ1-1, with no clear D. There are 15 residues in the CDR3. Germline CDR1 ENHRY, CDR2 SYGVKD. Trimming cost V 2 bases and J 1 base, with 11 bases left between them. CDR3 sequence: CAISEGGSSNTEAFF. In DNA, the CDR3 is TGTGCCATCAGTGAGGGCGGGAGTTCGAACACTGAAGCTTTCTTT.